The count of the clone carrying this TCR beta chain is one. Trimming took 5 bases from V and 1 from J; bases not matched to a gene: 4. This CDR3 has 14 residues. Germline loops: CDR1 MNHEY, CDR2 SVGEGT. In TCRdb, the RT-PCR reads were re-called with MiXCR into one record per CDR3 protein. The table includes more than 550,000 distinct CDR3 sequences, 10% to 15% detected once. This specimen belongs to a study of response to subunit inactivated influenza vaccine. The TCR comes from a man over 45 who received an inactivated influenza vaccine. The rearrangement joins TRBV6-2 or TRBV6-3 to TRBJ1-1; 7 nucleotides match TRBD1. This material consisted of PBMCs from blood, taken on the day of vaccination. Here the CDR3 reads CASSETGQNTEAFF. The CDR3, as DNA: TGTGCCAGCAGTGAGACAGGGCAGAACACTGAAGCTTTCTTT.